These 30 T cell receptor beta chains were all obtained from the same sample, sequenced in a study of cytomegalovirus exposure and HLA in healthy donors. Primers: 60 Vbeta forward and 13 Jbeta reverse. Here immunoSEQ multiplex PCR was the method, and the copy in TCRdb shows in-frame clones only, minus some. Its table lists over 90,000 clones. The sample consisted of PBMCs. The receptors derive from a man aged 40-49 years in good health and CMV-seronegative.

V gene TRBV2 combines with J gene TRBJ1-4; D is perhaps TRBD1 (5 bases). The CDR3 is 14 residues long. With 4 bases removed from V and 0 bases from J, the gap between germline ends came to 6 bases. CDR1 SNHLY and CDR2 FYNNEI come from the germline V gene. The CDR3 nucleotides read TGTGCCAGCAGTGCCAGGGCAACTAATGAAAAACTGTTTTTT. Protein sequence: CASSARATNEKLFF.

A remark on this clone: At one of its ends the junction is not consistent with the germline gene, which may arise from a read error. The chain is built from TRBV7-9 and TRBJ2-7, with TRBD2 as a possible D gene (6 bases). The CDR3 spans 14 residues. Germline V gene sequence: CDR1 SEHNR, CDR2 FQNEAQ (reference sequence). CDR3 sequence (DNA): TGTGCCAGCAGCTCCGGGAGTCAGATCTACGGGCAGTACTTC. The encoded protein is CASSSGSQIYGQYF. The full variable domain, its missing parts supplied by reference TRBV7-9 and TRBJ2-7, is DTGVSQNPRHKITKRGQNVTFRCDPISEHNRLYWYRQTLGQGPEFLTYFQNEAQLEKSRLLSDRFSAERPKGSFSTLEIQRTEQGDSAMYLCASSSGSQIYGQYFGPGTRLTVT.

The rearrangement joins TRBV5-1 to TRBJ2-2, with TRBD2 matching 8 bases. Germline trimming cut 1 base from V and 4 bases from J; bases unmatched to any gene: 9. Looked up from germline, CDR1 is SGHRS and CDR2 is YFSETQ. The CDR3 sequence is 17 residues long. Written as DNA, the CDR3 is TGCGCCAGCAGCTTGATTACGGGAGGGTCGCGCACCGGGGAGCTGTTTTTT. Residues: CASSLITGGSRTGELFF.

The rearrangement uses TRBV9 and TRBJ1-2, with TRBD1 as a possible D gene (6 bases). Germline V gene data show CDR1 as SGDLS and CDR2 as YYNGEE. V was clipped by 0 bases and J by 0 bases, with 18 bases between them. There are 18 residues in the CDR3. In DNA form, the CDR3 reads TGTGCCAGCAGCGTAGGACCTTCGGACAGAAGCTCTAACTATGGCTACACCTTC. The encoded protein is CASSVGPSDRSSNYGYTF.

The chain combines TRBV19 with TRBJ2-1, with 8 bases that match TRBD2. From germline, CDR1 is LNHDA and CDR2 SQIVND (reference sequence). The V segment lost 1 base and the J segment 8 bases; nucleotides outside the gene matches: 7. The CDR3 has 15 amino acids. This CDR3 reads CASSIVSGSRYEQFF. CDR3 coding DNA: TGTGCCAGTAGTATAGTCAGCGGGAGTAGGTATGAGCAGTTCTTC. The complete variable domain, with remaining parts taken from reference TRBV19 and TRBJ2-1, reads DGGITQSPKYLFRKEGQNVTLSCEQNLNHDAMYWYRQDPGQGLRLIYYSQIVNDFQKGDIAEGYSVSREKKESFPLTVTSAQKNPTAFYLCASSIVSGSRYEQFFGPGTRLTVL.

V gene TRBV5-1 combines with J gene TRBJ2-7; D is undetermined. The CDR3 loop spans 15 amino acids. With 0 bases removed from V and 0 bases from J, the gap between germline ends came to 10 bases. Germline V gene sequence: CDR1 SGHRS, CDR2 YFSETQ. This chain's CDR3 is CASSLESSSSYEQYF. The CDR3 nucleotides read TGCGCCAGCAGCTTGGAAAGCTCAAGCTCCTACGAGCAGTACTTC.

The V and J genes are TRBV4-1 and TRBJ1-3; 9 nucleotides align to TRBD1. The CDR3 sequence is 17 residues long. Germline CDR1 MGHRA, CDR2 YSYEKL. J lost 4 bases, V lost 4 bases, and 11 bases had no gene match. CDR3 nucleotide sequence: TGCGCCAGCAGCCCGATTGGGACAGGGCTCAAGGGAAACACCATATATTTT. It specifies CASSPIGTGLKGNTIYF.

This rearrangement joins TRBV5-8 to TRBJ2-7; D possibly corresponds to TRBD1 (5 bases). The germline CDR1 and CDR2 sequences are SGHTS and YDEGEE. The length of the CDR3 is 14 residues. V was cut by 4 bases and J by 3 bases, with 14 bases left in between. In nucleotides, the CDR3 is TGTGCCAGCAGCCTGGCCCCAAGGGGCTACGAGCAGTACTTC. Translating gives CASSLAPRGYEQYF.

The chain couples TRBV9 to TRBJ2-2, with 12 bases identical to TRBD1. Germline V lookup: CDR1 SGDLS, CDR2 YYNGEE. The junction had 5 bases not matched to a gene; V was cut back by 5 bases and J by 3 bases. This CDR3 has 16 amino acids. CDR3 protein: CASRDGTGGDTGELFF. CDR3 sequence (DNA): TGTGCCAGCAGAGATGGGACAGGGGGCGACACCGGGGAGCTGTTTTTT.

The chain recombines TRBV7-2 with TRBJ2-1, with TRBD2 identical over 8 bases. Trimming at V came to 1 base and at J to 3 bases, leaving 5 bases not matched to a gene. CDR1 is SGHTA, CDR2 FQGNSA, per germline. CDR3 length: 16 residues. The DNA for the CDR3 is TGTGCCAGCAGCTTAGAGGGGACTAGGGTCTACAATGAGCAGTTCTTC. Amino acid sequence: CASSLEGTRVYNEQFF.

The V and J genes are TRBV4-2 and TRBJ2-3; possibly TRBD1 for D (5 bases). Trimming took off 3 bases at V and 4 bases at J, with 14 bases between the two ends. Germline CDR1 and CDR2: LGHNA and YNFKEQ. The CDR3 sequence is 15 residues long. CDR3 DNA sequence: TGTGCCAGCAGCCAGAAACAGGATATTTCAGATACGCAGTATTTT. Translating it yields CASSQKQDISDTQYF.

The gene calls are TRBV6-5 and TRBJ1-2, with D tentatively TRBD1 (6 bases). The CDR3 runs to 12 residues. Germline V gene sequence: CDR1 MNHEY, CDR2 SVGAGI. The V gene lost 7 bases and the J gene lost 7 bases, with 13 bases spanning the gap. CDR3 residues: CASTKQGSGYTF. The CDR3 DNA follows: TGTGCCAGCACGAAACAGGGAAGTGGCTACACCTTC.

This rearrangement joins TRBV5-8 to TRBJ2-7; 7 bases line up with TRBD1. The CDR3 loop spans 17 amino acids. The V gene end was trimmed by 4 bases and the J gene end by 1 base; junction bases not matched to a gene: 14. Germline V gives CDR1 SGHTS, CDR2 YDEGEE. The DNA for the CDR3 is TGTGCCAGCAGCACTGAACGACAGGGCATTAAATCCTACGAGCAGTACTTC. Protein product: CASSTERQGIKSYEQYF.

The rearrangement uses TRBV19 and TRBJ1-6; D is ambiguous. Trimming cost V 5 bases and J 8 bases, with 10 bases left between them. Germline V CDR1 and CDR2: LNHDA, SQIVND (reference sequence). The length of the CDR3 is 13 residues. For the CDR3, the DNA is TGTGCCAGTAGTCCCACCGGAGATTCACCCCTCCACTTT. Translation: CASSPTGDSPLHF.

V usage is TRBV30 and J usage is TRBJ1-5; 8 bases are a match to TRBD1. Germline-derived CDR1 and CDR2 are GTSNPN and SVGIG (reference sequence). Trimming took 2 bases from V and 2 from J; bases not matched to a gene: 2. The CDR3 has 14 amino acids. The CDR3 region is CAWSRQGRNQPQHF. In DNA form, the CDR3 reads TGTGCCTGGAGTCGACAGGGGCGCAATCAGCCCCAGCATTTT.

The chain joins TRBV6-5 to TRBJ1-2; D possibly corresponds to TRBD1 (5 bases). This CDR3 has 13 residues. The germline CDR1 and CDR2 sequences are MNHEY and SVGAGI. V lost 6 bases and J 8 bases, leaving 16 bases between the germline ends. The CDR3 DNA sequence: TGTGCCAGCAGGTATAACCAGGGAGGCGGCTACACCTTC. Encoded protein: CASRYNQGGGYTF.

This chain links TRBV9 with TRBJ2-2, with a weak D call TRBD1 (6 bases). Looked up from germline, CDR1 is SGDLS and CDR2 is YYNGEE. V lost 4 bases to trimming and J lost 3 bases, with 13 bases between them. This CDR3 is built from 15 residues. CDR3: CASSPRGTYTGELFF. CDR3 nucleotide sequence: TGTGCCAGCAGCCCGAGAGGGACATACACCGGGGAGCTGTTTTTT.

The V gene is TRBV4-3, the J gene TRBJ2-1; D perhaps matches TRBD2 (5 bases). Germline assignment: CDR1 LGHNA and CDR2 YSLEER. The CDR3 length is 13 residues. V lost 1 base to trimming and J lost 7 bases, with 8 bases between them. The CDR3 DNA follows: TGCGCCAGCAGCCAAGCCCCGGGAAATGAGCAGTTCTTC. Protein: CASSQAPGNEQFF.

V and J are TRBV2 and TRBJ2-2; the match to TRBD1 covers 11 bases. The V gene's germline CDR1 is SNHLY and CDR2 FYNNEI. V was pared by 2 bases and J by 5 bases, with 4 bases of the junction left unmatched. The CDR3 spans 16 residues. CDR3 residues: CASSESGTGGTGELFF. CDR3 sequence (DNA): TGTGCCAGCAGTGAAAGCGGGACAGGGGGGACCGGGGAGCTGTTTTTT. Full variable domain (rest looked up from reference TRBV2 and TRBJ2-2): EPEVTQTPSHQVTQMGQEVILRCVPISNHLYFYWYRQILGQKVEFLVSFYNNEISEKSEIFDDQFSVERPDGSNFTLKIRSTKLEDSAMYFCASSESGTGGTGELFFGEGSRLTVL.

The chain joins TRBV29-1 to TRBJ2-1; 7 bases line up with TRBD2. Trimming took 3 bases from V and 2 from J; bases not matched to a gene: 4. This CDR3 contains 14 residues. Germline loops: CDR1 SQVTM, CDR2 ANQGSEA. The CDR3 loop is CSVEASGAYNEQFF. CDR3 bases: TGCAGCGTTGAGGCCAGCGGGGCCTACAATGAGCAGTTCTTC.

The chain carries TRBV11-2 and TRBJ2-1; TRBD2 might be the D (6 bases). Trimming took off 4 bases at V and 4 bases at J, with 17 bases between the two ends. This CDR3 spans 16 amino acids. Germline loops: CDR1 SGHAT, CDR2 FQNNGV. The CDR3 protein is CASSSVSGSGYNEQFF. The CDR3 DNA sequence: TGTGCCAGCAGCTCCGTTTCGGGTAGCGGATACAATGAGCAGTTCTTC.

The V and J genes are TRBV6-5 and TRBJ1-3; D is possibly TRBD1 (5 bases). This CDR3 has 16 residues. The V gene lost 2 bases and the J gene lost 3 bases, with 14 bases spanning the gap. Per germline, CDR1 MNHEY and CDR2 SVGAGI. CDR3 in amino acids: CASSYHYDRVGNTIYF. In nucleotides, the CDR3 is TGTGCCAGCAGTTACCATTACGACAGAGTTGGAAACACCATATATTTT.

The genes are TRBV5-6 and TRBJ2-7, with D possibly being TRBD2 (6 bases). Trimming removed 0 bases from V and 7 bases from J, with 8 bases in between. CDR3 length equals 12 residues. From germline, CDR1 is SGHDT and CDR2 YYEEEE. This chain's CDR3 is CASSLAGGEQYF. CDR3 in DNA: TGTGCCAGCAGCTTGGCTGGAGGGGAGCAGTACTTC.

The gene calls are TRBV27 and TRBJ1-1, with D possibly being TRBD1 (5 bases). Trimming removed 6 bases from V and 3 bases from J, with 14 bases in between. Germline V gene data show CDR1 as MNHEY and CDR2 as SMNVEV (reference sequence). This CDR3 is 14 amino acids long. CDR3 region: CASSFTIGDTEAFF. The CDR3 DNA is TGTGCCAGCAGCTTTACTATAGGGGACACTGAAGCTTTCTTT.

V gene TRBV4-2 combines with J gene TRBJ1-2; no definite D call. The germline CDR1 and CDR2 sequences are LGHNA and YNFKEQ. Trimming took off 0 bases at V and 5 bases at J, with 13 bases between the two ends. The CDR3 runs 15 residues. The CDR3 is CASSQDKDTVYGYTF. The CDR3 DNA is TGTGCCAGCAGCCAAGATAAGGATACAGTTTATGGCTACACCTTC.

The rearrangement joins TRBV4-3 to TRBJ2-5; the match to TRBD1 covers 10 bases. The CDR3 covers 14 residues. Germline V gene sequence: CDR1 LGHNA, CDR2 YSLEER. V shed 1 base and J 7 bases; nucleotides not matched to a gene: 3. The chain's CDR3 is CASSQGTGGVTQYF. CDR3 sequence (DNA): TGCGCCAGCAGCCAAGGGACAGGGGGTGTGACCCAGTACTTC.

The J gene is TRBJ1-3, the V gene TRBV7-2; 8 nucleotides line up with TRBD1. The CDR3 has 15 amino acids. Germline V CDR1 and CDR2: SGHTA, FQGNSA. The J segment lost 0 bases and the V segment lost 4 bases, leaving 2 bases of the junction unmatched. CDR3 DNA sequence: TGTGCCAGCAGCTCTGGACAGGGCTCTGGAAACACCATATATTTT. Its protein is CASSSGQGSGNTIYF.

The chain carries TRBV19 and TRBJ2-2; 12 nucleotides align to TRBD2. Germline V CDR1 and CDR2: LNHDA, SQIVND (reference sequence). The junction had 5 bases not matched to a gene; V was cut back by 5 bases and J by 7 bases. The CDR3 extends over 15 amino acids. The CDR3 protein is CASSRTSGNVGELFF. Here the CDR3 DNA reads TGTGCCAGTAGTCGGACTAGCGGGAATGTCGGGGAGCTGTTTTTT.

The chain joins TRBV11-3 to TRBJ2-1; 9 bases agree with TRBD2. The CDR3 loop spans 16 amino acids. V lost 5 bases to trimming and J lost 10 bases; unmatched junction nucleotides: 15. CDR1 is SGHNT, CDR2 YENEEA, per germline. The DNA for the CDR3 is TGTGCCAGCAGCCCGACCGCTCCAGGCGGGGGGGGAGAGCAGTTCTTC. Translated, it gives CASSPTAPGGGGEQFF.

This rearrangement joins TRBV27 to TRBJ2-7, with 7 nucleotides matching TRBD2. The CDR3 has 13 residues. Germline assignment: CDR1 MNHEY and CDR2 SMNVEV (reference sequence). The V gene end was trimmed by 5 bases and the J gene end by 3 bases; junction bases not matched to a gene: 4. CDR3 region: CASSSGIHYEQYF. CDR3 DNA: TGTGCCAGCAGTAGCGGGATCCACTACGAGCAGTACTTC.